The present T cell receptor (beta chain) was sequenced within a study of control samples from healthy donors and cancer patients. The CDR3 has 13 residues. Germline values: CDR1 SGHAT, CDR2 FQNNGV. V was cut by 2 bases and J by 11 bases, with 15 bases left in between. Method: immunoSEQ multiplex PCR; TCRdb's copy keeps in-frame clones and lacks some. The sample lists 100,000 to 150,000 clones, about 90% seen once, with approximately 8% in the top ten. This receptor was identified in a man aged 50-59 years with head and neck cancer. V and J are TRBV11-2 and TRBJ1-1; D not certain. The sequenced sample consisted of PBMCs. CDR3: CASSLWEIGSAFF. As DNA, the CDR3 is TGTGCCAGCAGCTTATGGGAAATTGGTTCGGCTTTCTTT. Filled out from reference TRBV11-2 and TRBJ1-1, the complete variable domain reads EAGVAQSPRYKIIEKRQSVAFWCNPISGHATLYWYQQILGQGPKLLIQFQNNGVVDDSQLPKDRFSAERLKGVDSTLKIQPAKLEDSAVYLCASSLWEIGSAFFGQGTRLTVV.